A single sample gave rise to the 18 T cell receptor beta chains below, sequenced in a study of blood T cell repertoires in COVID-19. Measured with immunoSEQ multiplex PCR; TCRdb has only the in-frame clones, and not every one. The sample carries about 210,000 clones, 75% to 90% recorded once. Sequencing input: peripheral blood. Every receptor here comes from a middle-aged man with acute or convalescent COVID-19.

This chain uses TRBV5-1 with TRBJ2-5, with 7 positions matching TRBD1. Germline V gene lookup returns CDR1 SGHRS and CDR2 YFSETQ. The ends lost 1 base at V and 3 bases at J; junction bases unmatched: 3. CDR3 length: 14 residues. The CDR3 nucleotides are TGCGCCAGCAGCTTGACAGGGGCGGAAGAGACCCAGTACTTC. Its protein product is CASSLTGAEETQYF.

The rearrangement uses TRBV28 and TRBJ1-4, with D unresolved. The germline V gene has CDR1 MDHEN and CDR2 SYDVKM. There are 15 residues in the CDR3. Trimming pared 6 bases from V and 0 bases from J, leaving 11 bases between. CDR3 nucleotide sequence: TGTGCCAGCAGGGGGAGCACTTCAACTAATGAAAAACTGTTTTTT. It yields the protein CASRGSTSTNEKLFF.

The DNA for the CDR3 is TGTGCCAGCAGCATCCCCGAGAGGGCGGGAGGCCCCCGTGAGCAGTTCTTC. Its translation: CASSIPERAGGPREQFF. The chain is built from TRBV7-9 and TRBJ2-1; 8 bases are a match to TRBD2. Trimming cost V 5 bases and J 9 bases; bases outside gene matches: 18. Germline lookup yields CDR1 SEHNR and CDR2 FQNEAQ (reference sequence). The CDR3 has 17 amino acids.

V is TRBV24-1 and J is TRBJ2-7; maybe TRBD2 (7 bases). V was cut by 6 bases and J by 3 bases, with 26 bases left in between. Germline V gene lookup returns CDR1 KGHDR and CDR2 SFDVKD. This CDR3 has 18 residues. CDR3 DNA sequence: TGTGCCACCAGTCCCCGACAGGCGGAGCGGGATCAAGGCTACGAGCAGTACTTC. Residues: CATSPRQAERDQGYEQYF.

J is TRBJ2-3 and V is TRBV11-2; 11 bases align to TRBD2. Germline V gene sequence: CDR1 SGHAT, CDR2 FQNNGV. This CDR3 is 16 amino acids long. The V gene end was trimmed by 3 bases and the J gene end by 3 bases; junction bases not matched to a gene: 5. The CDR3 sequence: CASSFFSGGATDTQYF. In nucleotides, the CDR3 is TGTGCCAGCAGCTTTTTTAGCGGGGGGGCAACAGATACGCAGTATTTT.

The chain uses TRBV28 and TRBJ2-3; 9 nucleotides agree with TRBD2. The germline CDR1 and CDR2 sequences are MDHEN and SYDVKM. The CDR3 loop spans 15 amino acids. V gave up 4 bases and J gave up 2 bases; unmatched junction bases: 4. The CDR3 bases are TGTGCCAGCAGTTGGGGCGGGAGGGCCACAGATACGCAGTATTTT. It encodes CASSWGGRATDTQYF.

V gene TRBV7-3 combines with J gene TRBJ2-2; D gene unclear. The CDR3 contains 14 residues. The V gene's germline CDR1 is SGHTA and CDR2 FQGTGA. V lost 5 bases and J 4 bases, leaving 11 bases between the germline ends. CDR3 in amino acids: CASSHSLATGELFF. The CDR3 DNA follows: TGTGCCAGCAGCCACTCTTTAGCCACCGGGGAGCTGTTTTTT.

This rearrangement joins TRBV30 to TRBJ1-5; 10 bases fit TRBD1. From germline, CDR1 is GTSNPN and CDR2 SVGIG (reference sequence). J lost 4 bases, V lost 2 bases, and 8 bases had no gene match. This CDR3 is 16 amino acids long. The CDR3 DNA is TGTGCCTGGAGTCCGGACAGGGGGGAACTAAATCAGCCCCAGCATTTT. Amino acids: CAWSPDRGELNQPQHF.

J is TRBJ1-1 and V is TRBV4-3; 7 bases are shared with TRBD1. The germline CDR1 and CDR2 sequences are LGHNA and YSLEER. Trimming cost V 0 bases and J 3 bases; bases outside gene matches: 13. CDR3 length equals 18 residues. CDR3 residues: CASSQDSGGYEADTEAFF. As DNA, the CDR3 is TGCGCCAGCAGCCAAGATTCAGGGGGTTACGAAGCGGACACTGAAGCTTTCTTT.

This chain links TRBV4-3 with TRBJ2-5; D not certain. V was pared by 0 bases and J by 6 bases, with 14 bases between. This CDR3 contains 15 residues. Per the germline V gene, CDR1 is LGHNA and CDR2 is YSLEER. In DNA, the CDR3 is TGCGCCAGCAGCCAAGATGAAAGTCGGAGCCAGACCCAGTACTTC. Protein sequence: CASSQDESRSQTQYF.

This chain connects TRBV27 to TRBJ1-2, with 7 bases aligning to TRBD1. CDR1 and CDR2 (germline): MNHEY, SMNVEV (reference sequence). Germline trimming cut 6 bases from V and 4 bases from J; bases unmatched to any gene: 14. The CDR3 has 16 amino acids. The DNA for the CDR3 is TGTGCCAGCAGCGAAAGCCCCCTGACAGGGTTCTATGGCTACACCTTC. It encodes CASSESPLTGFYGYTF.

The J gene is TRBJ1-6, the V gene TRBV6-5, with 9 nucleotides matching TRBD1. J lost 9 bases, V lost 10 bases, and 7 bases had no gene match. Germline values: CDR1 MNHEY, CDR2 SVGAGI. The length of the CDR3 is 13 residues. The CDR3 spells CATDRGNGSPLHF. DNA of the CDR3: TGTGCCACTGACAGGGGGAACGGTTCACCCCTCCACTTT.

CDR3 sequence reads: CASSLLAGGSYNEQFF. CDR3 coding DNA: TGTGCCAGTAGTCTTTTGGCGGGAGGTTCCTACAATGAGCAGTTCTTC. The chain is built from TRBV19 and TRBJ2-1; 8 bases are shared with TRBD2. Per germline, CDR1 LNHDA and CDR2 SQIVND (reference sequence). CDR3 length: 16 amino acids. The junction had 7 bases not matched to a gene; V was cut back by 5 bases and J by 1 base.

The chain combines TRBV5-1 with TRBJ2-1; TRBD1 agrees at 7 bases. The V gene's germline CDR1 is SGHRS and CDR2 YFSETQ. This CDR3 has 15 residues. The V segment lost 2 bases and the J segment 3 bases; nucleotides outside the gene matches: 5. Written as DNA, the CDR3 is TGCGCCAGCAGCTTTCAGGGACAGATCTACAATGAGCAGTTCTTC. This translates into CASSFQGQIYNEQFF.

V and J are TRBV24-1 and TRBJ1-1, with TRBD1 matching 8 bases. Germline loops: CDR1 KGHDR, CDR2 SFDVKD. The length of the CDR3 is 14 residues. The V and J ends lost 1 base and 10 bases, in that order; junction bases with no gene match: 7. DNA of the CDR3: TGTGCCACCAGTGATTTCCCAGGGGGCGCCGGAGCTTTCTTT. Its translation: CATSDFPGGAGAFF.

The rearrangement uses TRBV5-1 and TRBJ1-1; 7 bases fit TRBD1. This CDR3 contains 13 residues. V shed 4 bases and J 8 bases; nucleotides not matched to a gene: 8. Germline V gene lookup returns CDR1 SGHRS and CDR2 YFSETQ. The CDR3 DNA is TGCGCCAGCAGCCCCGGGACAGCCCGCGAAGCTTTCTTT. Translating it yields CASSPGTAREAFF.

This chain joins TRBV6-5 and TRBJ1-2, with TRBD1 matching over 9 bases. V lost 8 bases to trimming and J lost 0 bases; unmatched junction nucleotides: 4. In germline, CDR1 is MNHEY, CDR2 SVGAGI. This CDR3 is built from 14 residues. CDR3 nucleotides: TGTGCCAGCGAACAGGGGGCTGCTAACTATGGCTACACCTTC. Encoded protein: CASEQGAANYGYTF.

V is TRBV7-9 and J is TRBJ2-7, with TRBD1 matching 7 bases. Per the germline V gene, CDR1 is SEHNR and CDR2 is FQNEAQ (reference sequence). The CDR3 contains 13 residues. V was pared by 6 bases and J by 2 bases, with 4 bases of the junction left unmatched. As DNA, the CDR3 is TGTGCCAGCAGGGGGACAGTTACCTACGAGCAGTACTTC. As protein: CASRGTVTYEQYF.